The rows below give T cell receptor beta chains drawn from one sample of a study of a mutant IDH1 vaccine in newly diagnosed glioma. This table comes from immunoSEQ multiplex PCR, and its TCRdb copy is limited to in-frame clones, with some not included. The profile shows tens of thousands of clones, approximately 80% of them singletons. Their recognized antigens are unknown. Material: PBMCs, obtained from a glioma patient whose treatment included an IDH1 peptide vaccine. These receptors were obtained from a man aged 40-49 years with glioma. Both conserved end residues are part of each CDR3. The order of the fields is clone size, J gene, V gene, D gene, CDR3 protein, CDR3 DNA. A D gene is named only where the DNA matches it firmly. A clone size is listed for some rows: how often the clone was seen (once, few, many), or a class if it is expanded.

>.|TRBJ1-1|TRBV27|.
CALKESGEAFF
TGTGCCCTGAAGGAGTCAGGGGAAGCTTTCTTT
>.|TRBJ2-6|TRBV4-3|.
CASSPDSSSGANVLTF
TGCGCCAGCAGCCCCGATAGCAGCTCTGGGGCCAACGTCCTGACTTTC
>once|TRBJ2-1|TRBV11-1|TRBD1
CASLRSDRGRGYEQFF
TGTGCCAGTCTAAGGTCCGACAGGGGGCGCGGCTATGAGCAGTTCTTC
>.|TRBJ2-2|TRBV30|TRBD2
CAWSGIAGTNTGELFF
TGTGCCTGGAGTGGAATAGCGGGGACGAACACCGGGGAGCTGTTTTTT
>few|TRBJ2-5|TRBV11-1|.
CASSLGRLLETQYF
TGTGCCAGCAGCTTGGGCAGACTTTTGGAGACCCAGTACTTC
>.|TRBJ2-1|TRBV18|.
CASSPGTAYNEQFF
TGTGCCAGCTCACCCGGGACGGCATACAATGAGCAGTTCTTC
>.|TRBJ2-7|TRBV7-3|.
CASSLGAGFSYEQYF
TGTGCCAGCAGCCTCGGGGCGGGATTTTCCTACGAGCAGTACTTC
>.|TRBJ2-3|TRBV5-1|.
CASSFSGASTDTQYF
TGCGCCAGCAGCTTCAGCGGTGCTAGCACAGATACGCAGTATTTT
>.|TRBJ1-2|TRBV28|.
CASSTPQTARGYTF
TGTGCCAGCAGTACCCCCCAGACAGCTCGAGGCTACACCTTC
>once|TRBJ2-2|TRBV27|.
CASSLRGTGELFF
TGTGCCAGCAGTTTACGGGGGACCGGGGAGCTGTTTTTT
>.|TRBJ2-7|TRBV4-2|TRBD2
CASSPEERGGREQYF
TGTGCCAGCAGTCCGGAAGAGCGGGGGGGCCGCGAGCAGTACTTC
>.|TRBJ2-7|TRBV5-1|TRBD2
CASSAGLAGLEQYF
TGCGCCAGCAGCGCCGGACTAGCGGGGCTCGAGCAGTACTTC
>.|TRBJ2-2|TRBV29-1|TRBD1
CSVGGQGLTGELFF
TGCAGCGTTGGGGGACAGGGGTTAACCGGGGAGCTGTTTTTT
>.|TRBJ1-5|TRBV6-6|.
CASSYEGENQPQHF
TGTGCCAGCAGTTACGAGGGGGAGAATCAGCCCCAGCATTTT
>.|TRBJ1-2|TRBV19|.
CASSIDIDGYTF
TGTGCCAGTAGTATAGATATAGATGGCTACACCTTC
>.|TRBJ1-1|TRBV6-5|.
CASSYPGVTEAFF
TGTGCCAGCAGTTACCCGGGGGTCACTGAAGCTTTCTTT
>.|TRBJ1-3|TRBV18|.
CASSPKESSGNTIYF
TGTGCCAGCTCACCAAAGGAATCCTCTGGAAACACCATATATTTT
>.|TRBJ2-3|TRBV10-3|.
CAISASGDTQYF
TGTGCCATCAGTGCGTCCGGGGATACGCAGTATTTT
>few|TRBJ1-1|TRBV18|TRBD1
CASSRGQGNEAFF
TGTGCCAGCTCACGGGGACAGGGAAATGAAGCTTTCTTT
>.|TRBJ2-1|TRBV19|.
CASRVDRFSYNEQFF
TGTGCCAGTAGGGTTGACAGGTTCTCCTACAATGAGCAGTTCTTC
>.|TRBJ1-1|TRBV21-1|.
CASSPQGQGILEAFF
TGTGCCAGCAGCCCCCAGGGACAGGGAATCCTTGAAGCTTTCTTT
>few|TRBJ1-5|TRBV27|.
CASSLTSSLRGNQPQHF
TGTGCCAGCAGTCTAACCTCTAGCTTGAGGGGAAATCAGCCCCAGCATTTT
>.|TRBJ2-1|TRBV27|TRBD2
CASTSGSRYNEQFF
TGTGCCAGCACGAGCGGGAGTAGGTACAATGAGCAGTTCTTC
>.|TRBJ2-5|TRBV30|.
CAWGGSETQYF
TGTGCCTGGGGAGGGTCAGAGACCCAGTACTTC
>.|TRBJ2-1|TRBV11-3|TRBD2
CASSLGGGLAGNEQFF
TGTGCCAGCAGCTTAGGGGGCGGACTAGCGGGCAATGAGCAGTTCTTC
>.|TRBJ2-5|TRBV7-9|TRBD2
CASSIGLAGGMETQYF
TGTGCCAGCAGCATCGGACTAGCGGGAGGGATGGAGACCCAGTACTTC
>.|TRBJ1-1|TRBV30|.
CAWITRLGGTEAFF
TGTGCCTGGATAACCAGGCTAGGAGGCACTGAAGCTTTCTTT
>.|TRBJ2-5|TRBV4-3|TRBD1
CASSQGDRGRETQYF
TGCGCCAGCAGCCAAGGAGACAGGGGGCGGGAGACCCAGTACTTC
>.|TRBJ1-4|TRBV2|.
CASLLRATNEKLFF
TGTGCCAGCCTCCTCAGGGCAACTAATGAAAAACTGTTTTTT
>.|TRBJ1-2|TRBV19|.
CASSIGLAYGYTF
TGTGCCAGTAGTATCGGCTTGGCGTATGGCTACACCTTC
>.|TRBJ1-1|TRBV10-3|TRBD1
CAIRAGTGLPEAFF
TGTGCCATCAGGGCCGGGACAGGGCTCCCTGAAGCTTTCTTT
>.|TRBJ1-4|TRBV5-1|TRBD1
CASSLVGTGSEKLFF
TGCGCCAGCAGCTTGGTCGGGACAGGGAGTGAAAAACTGTTTTTT
>.|TRBJ2-1|TRBV29-1|TRBD2
CSYRLAGGGEQFF
TGCAGCTACCGGCTAGCGGGAGGCGGCGAGCAGTTCTTC
>.|TRBJ2-2|TRBV5-5|.
CASSSFWARADTGELFF
TGTGCCAGCAGCTCCTTCTGGGCGCGGGCGGACACCGGGGAGCTGTTTTTT
>few|TRBJ2-4|TRBV5-3|.
CARSFPSLLAKNIQYF
TGTGCCAGAAGCTTCCCCTCTCTATTAGCCAAAAACATTCAGTACTTC
>few|TRBJ2-2|TRBV10-1|TRBD2
CASSDQRGSTGELFF
TGCGCCAGCAGTGACCAGCGGGGATCCACCGGGGAGCTGTTTTTT
>.|TRBJ2-1|TRBV13|.
CASSLGHRGASEQFF
TGTGCCAGCAGCTTGGGACACCGGGGGGCAAGTGAGCAGTTCTTC
>.|TRBJ2-7|TRBV11-2|.
CASSLEAGAYEQYF
TGTGCCAGCAGCCTGGAGGCCGGGGCCTACGAGCAGTACTTC
>once|TRBJ2-1|TRBV28|.
CASSPFRWQPPPPVEFF
TGTGCCAGCAGTCCCTTCCGGTGGCAGCCTCCGCCCCCAGTGGAGTTCTTC
>once|TRBJ2-3|TRBV7-9|.
CASSITVGSTDTQYF
TGTGCCAGCAGCATCACTGTCGGTAGCACAGATACGCAGTATTTT
>.|TRBJ2-5|TRBV9|TRBD2
CASSVGGTMETQYF
TGTGCCAGCAGCGTAGGGGGGACTATGGAGACCCAGTACTTC
>once|TRBJ2-7|TRBV9|.
CASSPGPKTYEQYF
TGTGCCAGCAGCCCGGGACCAAAAACTTACGAGCAGTACTTC
>.|TRBJ1-4|TRBV7-2|.
CASSPQVGRGGGEKLFF
TGTGCCAGCAGCCCGCAAGTGGGCAGGGGCGGAGGGGAAAAACTGTTTTTT
>.|TRBJ2-1|TRBV11-2|TRBD1
CASSGERDRWAHYNEQFF
TGTGCCAGCAGCGGAGAACGGGACAGATGGGCCCACTACAATGAGCAGTTCTTC
>.|TRBJ2-4|TRBV5-1|.
CASSANPLRSPLAKNIQYF
TGCGCCAGCAGCGCGAACCCGCTCCGTTCTCCTCTAGCCAAAAACATTCAGTACTTC
>.|TRBJ2-3|TRBV19|.
CASSIPGGSSDTQYF
TGTGCCAGTAGTATTCCAGGGGGGTCATCAGATACGCAGTATTTT
>.|TRBJ1-5|TRBV4-2|.
CASSQDWRSNQPQHF
TGTGCCAGCAGCCAAGATTGGCGGAGCAATCAGCCCCAGCATTTT
>.|TRBJ2-2|TRBV6-5|.
CASSYEGTGELFF
TGTGCCAGCAGTTACGAGGGTACCGGGGAGCTGTTTTTT
>.|TRBJ2-3|TRBV19|TRBD1
CASSIGQGIDTQYF
TGTGCCAGTAGTATTGGACAGGGGATAGATACGCAGTATTTT
>.|TRBJ2-7|TRBV2|.
CASSIGDLDYEQYF
TGTGCCAGCAGTATAGGGGATCTGGACTACGAGCAGTACTTC
>.|TRBJ2-7|TRBV13|TRBD1
CASSATGVYEQYF
TGTGCCAGCAGCGCAACAGGGGTCTACGAGCAGTACTTC
>.|TRBJ2-1|TRBV19|.
CASSIVPSYGEQFF
TGTGCCAGTAGTATAGTACCGAGCTACGGTGAGCAGTTCTTC
>.|TRBJ1-1|TRBV7-8|TRBD1
CASSYGDRVGAFF
TGTGCCAGCAGCTACGGGGACAGGGTGGGGGCTTTCTTT
>.|TRBJ1-1|TRBV5-1|.
CASSRGVNTEAFF
TGCGCCAGCAGCCGAGGGGTGAACACTGAAGCTTTCTTT
>.|TRBJ2-3|TRBV5-1|TRBD1
CASSLTGQSTDTQYF
TGCGCCAGCTCCTTAACGGGACAGAGCACAGATACGCAGTATTTT
>once|TRBJ1-1|TRBV18|.
CASSPGGAEAFF
TGTGCCAGCTCACCAGGAGGGGCGGAAGCTTTCTTT
>.|TRBJ1-1|TRBV29-1|.
CSATPGGSLSEAFF
TGCAGCGCTACGCCTGGGGGCAGTCTATCTGAAGCTTTCTTT
>few|TRBJ1-1|TRBV7-2|TRBD1
CASRGTGGQTEAFF
TGTGCCAGCAGAGGGACAGGGGGTCAGACTGAAGCTTTCTTT
>.|TRBJ1-5|TRBV30|.
CAWSVSLGGNQPQHF
TGTGCCTGGAGTGTAAGTCTGGGGGGCAATCAGCCCCAGCATTTT
>.|TRBJ1-2|TRBV28|TRBD1
CASSPTGIYGYTF
TGTGCCAGCAGTCCGACAGGGATATATGGCTACACCTTC